This entry concerns a single T cell receptor (beta chain). No antigen is known for it. Assay: immunoSEQ multiplex PCR; the TCRdb copy retains only in-frame clones and omits some. The sample comprises roughly 100,000 clones, over 85% of which are singletons, and 5% rests with the top ten. This entry is derived from a study of T cell responses to AZD1222 COVID-19 vaccine. The CDR3 is made up of 16 amino acids. The V end was cut by 0 bases, the J end by 9 bases, with 15 bases between. Germline loops: CDR1 LGHNA, CDR2 YSLEER. Overall study results and limits: Spike as a whole was targeted by vaccine-associated CD4 TCRs, dominant at 160-218 and 743-854. Unmutated variant regions are reportedly the target of nearly half of TCRs that are spike-specific.

The sample was peripheral blood, taken on day 0 of AZD1222 vaccination. This TCR came from an adult in good health. The chain recombines TRBV4-3 with TRBJ1-6; possibly TRBD1 for D (5 bases). The CDR3 spells CASSQDSSGTASPLHF. The CDR3 DNA follows: TGCGCCAGCAGCCAAGATTCGTCAGGGACTGCTTCACCCCTCCACTTT.